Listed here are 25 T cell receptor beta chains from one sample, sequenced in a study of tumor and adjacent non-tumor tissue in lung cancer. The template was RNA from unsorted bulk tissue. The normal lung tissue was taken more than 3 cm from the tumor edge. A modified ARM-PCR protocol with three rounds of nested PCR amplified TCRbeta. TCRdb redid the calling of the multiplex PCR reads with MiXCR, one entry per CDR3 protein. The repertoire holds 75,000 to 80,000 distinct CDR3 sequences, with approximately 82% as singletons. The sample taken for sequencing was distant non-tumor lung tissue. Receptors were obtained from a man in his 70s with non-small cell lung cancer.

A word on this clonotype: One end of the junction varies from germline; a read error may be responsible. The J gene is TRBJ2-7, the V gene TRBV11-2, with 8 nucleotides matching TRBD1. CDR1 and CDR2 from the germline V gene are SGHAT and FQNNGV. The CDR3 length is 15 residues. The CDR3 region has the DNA TGTGCCGGCAGAATAGATCAGGGGGCCCCCTACGAGCAGTACTTC. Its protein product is CAGRIDQGAPYEQYF.

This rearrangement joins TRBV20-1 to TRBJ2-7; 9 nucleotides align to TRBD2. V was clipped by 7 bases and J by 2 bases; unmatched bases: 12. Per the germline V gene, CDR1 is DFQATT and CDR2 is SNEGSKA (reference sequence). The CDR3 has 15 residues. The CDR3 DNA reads TGCAGTGTTAGGGAAGCTCTAGCGGGGACCTACGAGCAGTACTTC. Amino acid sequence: CSVREALAGTYEQYF.

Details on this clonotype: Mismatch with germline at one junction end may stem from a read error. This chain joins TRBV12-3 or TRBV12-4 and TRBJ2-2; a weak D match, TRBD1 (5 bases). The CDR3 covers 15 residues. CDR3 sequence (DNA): TGTGCCAGCAGTCCCCAACTTGGGAACGCCAGGGAACTGTTTTTT. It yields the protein CASSPQLGNARELFF.

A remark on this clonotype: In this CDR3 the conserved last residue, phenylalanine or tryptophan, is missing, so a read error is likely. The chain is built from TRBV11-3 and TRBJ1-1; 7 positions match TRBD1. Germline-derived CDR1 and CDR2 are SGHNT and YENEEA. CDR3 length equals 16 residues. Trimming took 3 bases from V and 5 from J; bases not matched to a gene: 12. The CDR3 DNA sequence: TGTGCCAGCAGCTTCCGGGACAGAACGCCGAATACTGAAGCTTTCTTG. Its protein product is CASSFRDRTPNTEAFL.

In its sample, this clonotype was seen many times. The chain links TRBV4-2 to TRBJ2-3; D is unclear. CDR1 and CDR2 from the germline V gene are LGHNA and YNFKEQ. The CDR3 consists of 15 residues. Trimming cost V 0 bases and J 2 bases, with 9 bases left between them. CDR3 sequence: CASSQDRRTTDTQYF. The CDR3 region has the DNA TGTGCCAGCAGCCAAGATCGCCGAACCACAGATACGCAGTATTTT.

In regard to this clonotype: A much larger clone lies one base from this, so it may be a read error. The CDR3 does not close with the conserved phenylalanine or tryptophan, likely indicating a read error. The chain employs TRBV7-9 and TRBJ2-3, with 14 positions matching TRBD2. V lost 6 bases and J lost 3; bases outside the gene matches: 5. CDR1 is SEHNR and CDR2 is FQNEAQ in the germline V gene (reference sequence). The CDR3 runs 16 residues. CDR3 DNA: TGTGCCAGCAGTGGACTAGCGGGGGGCGGGACAGATACGCAGTATTTG. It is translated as CASSGLAGGGTDTQYL.

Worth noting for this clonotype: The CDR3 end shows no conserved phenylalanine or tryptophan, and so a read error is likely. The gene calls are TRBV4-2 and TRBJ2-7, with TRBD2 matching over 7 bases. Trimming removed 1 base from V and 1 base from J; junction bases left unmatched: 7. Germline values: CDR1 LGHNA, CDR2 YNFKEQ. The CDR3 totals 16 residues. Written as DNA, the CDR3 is TGTGCCAGCAGCCAAGGGTCGGGAGGCGCATCCTACGAGCAGTACATC. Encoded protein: CASSQGSGGASYEQYI.

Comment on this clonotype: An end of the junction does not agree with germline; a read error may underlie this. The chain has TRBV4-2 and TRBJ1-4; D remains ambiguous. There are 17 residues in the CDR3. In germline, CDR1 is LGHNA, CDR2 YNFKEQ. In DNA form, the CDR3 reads TGTGCCAGCAGACAAGTACCGTTGGGAGTAGCTAATGAAAAACTCTTTTTT. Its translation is CASRQVPLGVANEKLFF.

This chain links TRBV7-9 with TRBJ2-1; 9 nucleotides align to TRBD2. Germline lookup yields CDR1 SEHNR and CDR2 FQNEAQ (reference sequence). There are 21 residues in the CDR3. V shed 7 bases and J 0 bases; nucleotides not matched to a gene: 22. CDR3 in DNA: TGTGCCAGCACGTCGGCCCTAGCGGGGTGTGTCCAAACCAACTCCTACAATGAGCAGTTCTTC. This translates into CASTSALAGCVQTNSYNEQFF.

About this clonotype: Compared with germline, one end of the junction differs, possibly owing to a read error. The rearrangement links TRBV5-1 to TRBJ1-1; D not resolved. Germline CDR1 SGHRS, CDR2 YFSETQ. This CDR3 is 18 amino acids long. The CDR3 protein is CANSLAWAEETMNTEAFF. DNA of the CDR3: TGCGCCAACAGCTTGGCCTGGGCAGAGGAAACCATGAACACTGAAGCTTTCTTT.

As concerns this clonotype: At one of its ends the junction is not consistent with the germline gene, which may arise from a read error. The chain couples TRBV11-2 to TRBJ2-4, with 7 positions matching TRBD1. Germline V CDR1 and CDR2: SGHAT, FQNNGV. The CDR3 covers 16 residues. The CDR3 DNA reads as TGTGCCAGCAGCCCGAGGGGGCGCGAGGCCAAGAACATTCAGAACTTC. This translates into CASSPRGREAKNIQNF.

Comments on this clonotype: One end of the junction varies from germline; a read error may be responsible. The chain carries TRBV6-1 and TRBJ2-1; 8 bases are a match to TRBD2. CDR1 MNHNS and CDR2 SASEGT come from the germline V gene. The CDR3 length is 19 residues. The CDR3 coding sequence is TGTGTCAGCAGTGATCCGGGAGGGTCGGGGTTGCTAGCCTACAATGAGCAGTTCTTC. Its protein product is CVSSDPGGSGLLAYNEQFF.

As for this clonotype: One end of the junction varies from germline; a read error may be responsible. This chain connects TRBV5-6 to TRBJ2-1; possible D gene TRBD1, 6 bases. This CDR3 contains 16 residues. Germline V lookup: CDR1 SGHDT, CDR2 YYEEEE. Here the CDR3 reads CASSSGRGSSYNEQLF. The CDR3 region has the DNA TGTGCCAGCAGCTCCGGTAGGGGGAGCTCCTACAATGAGCAGTTATTC.

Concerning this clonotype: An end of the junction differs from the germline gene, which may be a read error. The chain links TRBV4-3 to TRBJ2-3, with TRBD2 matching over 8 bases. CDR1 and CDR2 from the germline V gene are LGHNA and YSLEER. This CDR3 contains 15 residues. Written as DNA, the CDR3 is TGCGCCAGCAGCCACTTAGCGGGAAAGACAGATACGCAATATTTT. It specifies CASSHLAGKTDTQYF.

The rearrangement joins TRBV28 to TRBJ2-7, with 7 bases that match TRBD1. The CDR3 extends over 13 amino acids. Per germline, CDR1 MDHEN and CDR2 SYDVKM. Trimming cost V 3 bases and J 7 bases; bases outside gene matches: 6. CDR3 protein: CASSFWDSWEQYV. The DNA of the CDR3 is TGTGCCAGCAGTTTCTGGGACAGCTGGGAGCAGTACGTC.

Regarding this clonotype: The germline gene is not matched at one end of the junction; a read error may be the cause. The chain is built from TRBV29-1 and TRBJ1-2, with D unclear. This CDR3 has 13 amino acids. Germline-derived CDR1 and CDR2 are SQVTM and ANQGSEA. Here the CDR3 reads CSFEGGGFYGYTF. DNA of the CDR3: TGCAGCTTTGAAGGCGGCGGGTTCTATGGCTACACCTTC.

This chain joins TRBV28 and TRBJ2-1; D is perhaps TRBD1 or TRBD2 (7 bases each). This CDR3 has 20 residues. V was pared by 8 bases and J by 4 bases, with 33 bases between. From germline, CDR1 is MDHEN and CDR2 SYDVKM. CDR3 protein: CASLDVWNRGRSGDYNEQFF. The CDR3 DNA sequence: TGTGCCAGCCTGGACGTATGGAACAGGGGAAGAAGCGGGGATTACAATGAGCAGTTCTTC. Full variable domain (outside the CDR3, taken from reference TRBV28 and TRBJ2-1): DVKVTQSSRYLVKRTGEKVFLECVQDMDHENMFWYRQDPGLGLRLIYFSYDVKMKEKGDIPEGYSVSREKKERFSLILESASTNQTSMYLCASLDVWNRGRSGDYNEQFFGPGTRLTVL.

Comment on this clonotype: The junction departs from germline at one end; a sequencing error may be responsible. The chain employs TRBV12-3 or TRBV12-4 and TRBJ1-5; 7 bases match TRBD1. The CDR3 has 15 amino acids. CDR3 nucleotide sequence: TGTGCCAGCAGTTTAGGGACAGGAGACAATCAGCCCCACCATTTT. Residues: CASSLGTGDNQPHHF.

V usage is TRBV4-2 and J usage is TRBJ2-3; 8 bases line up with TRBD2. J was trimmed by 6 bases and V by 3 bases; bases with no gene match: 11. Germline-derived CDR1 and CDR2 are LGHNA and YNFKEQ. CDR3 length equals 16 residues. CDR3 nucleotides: TGTGCCAGCAGCCACGGGGCCGGACTAGCCACGGATACGCAGTATTTT. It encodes CASSHGAGLATDTQYF.

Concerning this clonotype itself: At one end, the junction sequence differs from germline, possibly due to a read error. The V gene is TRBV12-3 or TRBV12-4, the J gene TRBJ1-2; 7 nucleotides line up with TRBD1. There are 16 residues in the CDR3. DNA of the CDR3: TGTGCCAGCAGTTTACACAGGACAGGTTGGAACTATGGCCACACCTTC. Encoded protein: CASSLHRTGWNYGHTF.

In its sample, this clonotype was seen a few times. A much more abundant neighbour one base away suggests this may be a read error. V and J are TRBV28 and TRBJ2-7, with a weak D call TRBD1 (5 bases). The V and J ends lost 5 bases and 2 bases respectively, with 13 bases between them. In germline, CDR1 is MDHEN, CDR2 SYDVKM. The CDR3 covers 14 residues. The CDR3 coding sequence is TGTGCCAGCAGTCAGGGCATCCTTCCCTACGAGCAGTACTTC. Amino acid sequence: CASSQGILPYEQYF.

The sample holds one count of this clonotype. The CDR3 sequence: CASNDSTKLYEQFF. DNA for the CDR3: TGTGCCAGCAATGATTCGACTAAGCTTTATGAGCAGTTCTTC. This chain joins TRBV2 and TRBJ2-1, with a tentative D call TRBD2 (5 bases). The V end was cut by 7 bases, the J end by 8 bases, with 18 bases between. The CDR3 covers 14 residues. Germline V gene sequence: CDR1 SNHLY, CDR2 FYNNEI.

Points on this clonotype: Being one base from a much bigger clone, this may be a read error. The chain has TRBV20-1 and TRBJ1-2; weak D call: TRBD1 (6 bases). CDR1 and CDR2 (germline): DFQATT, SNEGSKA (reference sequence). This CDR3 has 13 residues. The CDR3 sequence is CNAKTGGSQGYTF. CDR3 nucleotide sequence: TGCAATGCCAAGACAGGAGGGTCGCAGGGCTACACCTTC.

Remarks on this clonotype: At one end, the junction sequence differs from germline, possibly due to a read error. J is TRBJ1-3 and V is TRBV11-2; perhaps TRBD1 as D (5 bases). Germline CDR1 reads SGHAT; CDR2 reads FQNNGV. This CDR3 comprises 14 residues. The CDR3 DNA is TGTGCCAGAAGCTTAGTGGGACCCGGGGAAAAAATATATTTT. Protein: CARSLVGPGEKIYF.

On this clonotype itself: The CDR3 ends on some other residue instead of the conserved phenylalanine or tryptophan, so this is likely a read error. In nucleotides, the CDR3 is TGCGCCAGCAGCTTGGCCAACGGGGGGAAATATGAGCAGTTCATC. Protein sequence: CASSLANGGKYEQFI. The chain is built from TRBV5-1 and TRBJ2-1; TRBD2 matches at 7 bases. In germline, CDR1 is SGHRS, CDR2 YFSETQ. With V trimmed by 0 bases and J by 8 bases, 8 bases remained unmatched. The CDR3 contains 15 residues.